The 3 T cell receptor beta chains below were found in one sample sequenced in a study of spatial heterogeneity in lung cancer. Time point of the sample: sample taken at primary tumor resection. Whole RNA, isolated from tumor, nontumor lung or frozen PBMC, was sequenced without prior sorting. TCRdb itself ran the 5' RACE reads through MiXCR, one entry per CDR3 protein. The sample holds some 25,000 distinct CDR3 sequences, about 13% seen once. The sample was PBMCs, taken at surgery. The receptors come from a female donor with early-stage non-small cell lung cancer.

A few counts support this clonotype. The chain couples TRBV6-2 or TRBV6-3 to TRBJ1-5; D is unresolved. The CDR3 consists of 15 residues. Germline V gene lookup returns CDR1 MNHEY and CDR2 SVGEGT. V was cut by 6 bases and J by 2 bases, with 14 bases left in between. CDR3 sequence: CASSRGYSGNQPQHF. The CDR3 coding sequence is TGTGCCAGCAGCCGAGGGTATTCGGGCAATCAGCCCCAGCATTTT.

This clonotype was counted a few times. The genes are TRBV5-1 and TRBJ2-1, with 8 bases lining up with TRBD1. With V trimmed by 4 bases and J by 9 bases, 9 bases remained unmatched. CDR1 and CDR2 from the germline V gene are SGHRS and YFSETQ. This CDR3 comprises 14 residues. As DNA, the CDR3 is TGCGCCAGCAGCGAGGGACAGGCGATGGGTGAGCAGTTCTTC. Encoded protein: CASSEGQAMGEQFF.

A note on this clonotype: A much larger clone is a single base away; this may be a read error. V and J are TRBV20-1 and TRBJ2-3, with 12 nucleotides matching TRBD2. Germline trimming cut 5 bases from V and 7 bases from J; bases unmatched to any gene: 19. This CDR3 region has 18 residues. The germline CDR1 and CDR2 sequences are DFQATT and SNEGSKA (reference sequence). The CDR3 here is CSAPGAQRLAGAEHTQYF. As DNA, the CDR3 is TGCAGTGCTCCCGGGGCCCAGAGACTAGCGGGAGCCGAACATACGCAGTATTTT.